Following are 31 T cell receptor beta chains from one sample sequenced in a study of T cell repertoires in cytomegalovirus infection. Which antigens these TCRs recognize remains unknown. Each CDR3 protein gets one entry after TCRdb re-called the reads with MiXCR. This sample has a few hundred thousand distinct CDR3 sequences; about 25% occur once, and the top ten carry 10% to 15%. The sequencing here drew on cultured PBMCs, taken from culture after CMV antigen stimulation. Receptors were obtained from a human donor in good health (CMV status not recorded). Some clones in this sample may be carry-over from other donors' samples.

In its sample, this clonotype was seen a few times. The chain employs TRBV10-1 and TRBJ1-1; D remains unclear. The CDR3 runs 13 residues. V was trimmed by 6 bases and J by 0 bases, leaving 8 bases between them. Germline values: CDR1 WNHNN, CDR2 SYGVQD (reference sequence). The CDR3 protein is CASRREMNTEAFF. In DNA, the CDR3 is TGCGCCAGCAGGAGAGAAATGAACACTGAAGCTTTCTTT.

The CDR3 DNA is TGTGCCAGCAGCCGAGCGGCGGGTTTGAACACCGGGGAGCTGTTTTTT. Amino acids: CASSRAAGLNTGELFF. The chain recombines TRBV7-2 with TRBJ2-2; D is perhaps TRBD2 (5 bases). Trimming shortened V by 5 bases and J by 1 base, and 14 bases separated the two germline ends. Per germline, CDR1 SGHTA and CDR2 FQGNSA. The CDR3 has 16 amino acids. The variable domain in full, with the rest retrieved from reference TRBV7-2 and TRBJ2-2, is GAGVSQSPSNKVTEKGKDVELRCDPISGHTALYWYRQSLGQGLEFLIYFQGNSAPDKSGLPSDRFSAERTGGSVSTLTIQRTQQEDSAVYLCASSRAAGLNTGELFFGEGSRLTVL.

Only a few counts were recorded for this clonotype. V and J are TRBV7-9 and TRBJ2-5; tentatively, D is TRBD2 (5 bases). The CDR3 runs to 16 residues. Germline V lookup: CDR1 SEHNR, CDR2 FQNEAQ (reference sequence). V was pared by 5 bases and J by 0 bases, with 16 bases between. The CDR3 DNA follows: TGTGCCAGCAGCCCCGCCTGGCAGCGGAACCAAGAGACCCAGTACTTC. As protein: CASSPAWQRNQETQYF.

This clonotype was found a few times. The chain combines TRBV12-3 or TRBV12-4 with TRBJ2-3; TRBD1 agrees at 10 bases. There are 18 residues in the CDR3. The ends lost 2 bases at V and 3 bases at J; junction bases unmatched: 11. The CDR3 bases are TGTGCCAGCAGTTTATTTACCCTCCGGGACAGGGGAACAGATACGCAGTATTTT. Protein product: CASSLFTLRDRGTDTQYF.

V gene TRBV4-3 combines with J gene TRBJ2-1; a weak D match, TRBD1 (6 bases). This CDR3 is 19 amino acids long. Germline V gene data show CDR1 as LGHNA and CDR2 as YSLEER. V lost 0 bases and J lost 1, with 19 bases in between. The CDR3 DNA reads as TGCGCCAGCAGCCAAGATCGAGGCGGGTCAGGACAGTCCTACAATGAGCAGTTCTTC. Translating it yields CASSQDRGGSGQSYNEQFF.

Many counts were recorded for this clonotype. CDR3 residues: CASSGTGYEQYF. Here the CDR3 DNA reads TGTGCCAGCAGCGGGACAGGCTACGAGCAGTACTTC. This chain links TRBV7-2 with TRBJ2-7, with 8 positions matching TRBD1. The J segment lost 3 bases and the V segment lost 5 bases, leaving 0 bases of the junction unmatched. Germline V gives CDR1 SGHTA, CDR2 FQGNSA. The CDR3 sequence is 12 residues long.

J is TRBJ1-6 and V is TRBV5-4; D is unclear. The CDR3 spans 14 residues. With 2 bases removed from V and 9 bases from J, the gap between germline ends came to 12 bases. From germline, CDR1 is SGHNT and CDR2 YYREEE (reference sequence). CDR3 residues: CASSLGGSSSPLHF. In nucleotides, the CDR3 is TGTGCCAGCAGCTTAGGAGGGTCTAGTTCACCCCTCCACTTT.

At least ten counts were recorded for this clonotype. The V call is TRBV7-8, the J call TRBJ2-5; 7 nucleotides agree with TRBD1. V trimming: 1 base; J trimming: 3 bases; junction bases outside the gene matches: 11. Per the germline V gene, CDR1 is SGHVS and CDR2 is FQNEAQ. This CDR3 contains 17 residues. CDR3 DNA sequence: TGTGCCAGCAGCTTAGAAGGGGAGACAGGGCTGGAAGAGACCCAGTACTTC. Protein: CASSLEGETGLEETQYF.

The rearrangement uses TRBV7-9 and TRBJ1-1; D perhaps matches TRBD1 (6 bases). With 5 bases removed from V and 7 bases from J, the gap between germline ends came to 14 bases. CDR1 and CDR2 (germline): SEHNR, FQNEAQ (reference sequence). This CDR3 region has 13 residues. The CDR3 DNA is TGTGCCAGCAGCCCAGGGGCGTTTGGTGAAGCTTTCTTT. The encoded protein is CASSPGAFGEAFF.

The chain recombines TRBV4-3 with TRBJ1-2, with TRBD1 matching over 7 bases. V shed 4 bases, J shed 4 bases, and the junction held 9 bases outside the gene matches. The CDR3 length is 15 residues. Germline V CDR1 and CDR2: LGHNA, YSLEER. The CDR3 coding sequence is TGCGCCAGCAGCCCTACTGGGGCAGGGGGCTATGGCTACACCTTC. Its protein is CASSPTGAGGYGYTF.

The V and J genes are TRBV5-4 and TRBJ2-7; D unclear. Germline CDR1 and CDR2: SGHNT and YYREEE (reference sequence). The CDR3 totals 14 residues. V was cut by 6 bases and J by 2 bases, with 15 bases left in between. CDR3 sequence (DNA): TGTGCCAGCACCATCTGGGCTTCTGCCTACGAGCAGTACTTC. Translation: CASTIWASAYEQYF. The whole variable domain, remainder taken from reference TRBV5-4 and TRBJ2-7, is ETGVTQSPTHLIKTRGQQVTLRCSSQSGHNTVSWYQQALGQGPQFIFQYYREEENGRGNFPPRFSGLQFPNYSSELNVNALELDDSALYLCASTIWASAYEQYFGPGTRLTVT.

This rearrangement joins TRBV4-1 to TRBJ2-1, with 7 bases lining up with TRBD2. J lost 8 bases, V lost 0 bases, and 1 base had no gene match. This CDR3 contains 13 residues. Germline V gene sequence: CDR1 MGHRA, CDR2 YSYEKL. This CDR3 reads CASSQDGGDEQFF. For the CDR3, the DNA is TGCGCCAGCAGCCAAGATGGGGGGGATGAGCAGTTCTTC.

The chain uses TRBV7-2 and TRBJ2-1; the D gene could be TRBD1 or TRBD2 (5 bases each). The length of the CDR3 is 13 residues. Trimming stripped 3 bases from V and 6 bases from J, with 9 bases between. Per germline, CDR1 SGHTA and CDR2 FQGNSA. The CDR3 DNA follows: TGTGCCAGCAGCTTTCGAGGGGCCAATGAGCAGTTCTTC. This translates into CASSFRGANEQFF.

The genes are TRBV10-3 and TRBJ2-1; 8 nucleotides agree with TRBD2. The CDR3 spans 17 residues. Germline V gene data show CDR1 as ENHRY and CDR2 as SYGVKD. Trimming at V came to 6 bases and at J to 7 bases, leaving 17 bases not matched to a gene. This CDR3 is CAISVNLPGLGGNEQFF. The DNA for the CDR3 is TGTGCCATCAGCGTAAACCTACCGGGACTAGGAGGTAATGAGCAGTTCTTC.

The chain recombines TRBV12-3 or TRBV12-4 with TRBJ2-6, with D possibly TRBD2 on 5 matching bases. The CDR3 has 14 amino acids. Trimming pared 8 bases from V and 4 bases from J, leaving 12 bases between. The CDR3 sequence: CASRIGEGANVLTF. The CDR3 DNA reads as TGTGCCAGCCGGATTGGGGAGGGGGCCAACGTCCTGACTTTC.

This clonotype was detected a few times. The V call is TRBV20-1, the J call TRBJ2-5; D is possibly TRBD1 or TRBD2 (5 bases each). Looked up from germline, CDR1 is DFQATT and CDR2 is SNEGSKA (reference sequence). V was shortened by 2 bases and J by 2 bases, with 9 bases between the two germline ends. CDR3 length equals 13 residues. The CDR3 here is CSARRGAQETQYF. The CDR3 DNA is TGCAGTGCTAGAAGAGGGGCACAAGAGACCCAGTACTTC.

In this sample, this clonotype turned up many times. The chain combines TRBV6-1 with TRBJ2-2; D not resolved. The germline V gene encodes CDR1 MNHNS and CDR2 SASEGT. The CDR3 extends over 15 amino acids. Trimming left V 4 bases short and J 4 bases short, with 13 bases between. In DNA form, the CDR3 reads TGTGCCAGCAGTGTATCCGCGTCCGGCACCGGGGAGCTGTTTTTT. Protein sequence: CASSVSASGTGELFF.

The CDR3, as DNA: TGTGCCAGCGAGAGCGGGGCCGGGGAGCAGTACTTC. Its translation is CASESGAGEQYF. This rearrangement joins TRBV6-2 or TRBV6-3 to TRBJ2-7; 7 bases line up with TRBD2. CDR3 size: 12 residues. CDR1 MNHEY and CDR2 SVGEGT come from the germline V gene. The trim removed 8 bases at V and 7 bases at J, leaving 8 bases unmatched.

There are a few counts of this clonotype. The rearrangement links TRBV19 to TRBJ1-6, with TRBD1 matching 8 bases. This CDR3 is built from 14 residues. Germline V gene data show CDR1 as LNHDA and CDR2 as SQIVND (reference sequence). V trimming: 6 bases; J trimming: 9 bases; junction bases outside the gene matches: 7. The CDR3 spells CASRGTGGGSPLHF. The CDR3 DNA reads as TGTGCCAGTAGGGGGACAGGAGGCGGTTCACCCCTCCACTTT.

This chain uses TRBV6-6 with TRBJ1-3, with D hard to call. CDR1 MNHNY and CDR2 SVGAGI come from the germline V gene (reference sequence). Trimming removed 0 bases from V and 0 bases from J, with 6 bases in between. The CDR3 sequence is 15 residues long. CDR3 amino acids: CASSYSGFSGNTIYF. CDR3 nucleotide sequence: TGTGCCAGCAGTTACTCAGGGTTCTCTGGAAACACCATATATTTT.

This clonotype was seen a few times. The V and J genes are TRBV4-1 and TRBJ2-7; maybe TRBD1 (5 bases). The length of the CDR3 is 15 residues. Trimming left V 4 bases short and J 2 bases short, with 15 bases between. The germline V gene has CDR1 MGHRA and CDR2 YSYEKL. This chain's CDR3 is CASSPSQGLPYEQYV. CDR3 DNA: TGCGCCAGCAGCCCTAGTCAGGGTCTCCCCTACGAGCAGTACGTC.

This clonotype was recorded many times. This chain connects TRBV6-2 or TRBV6-3 to TRBJ2-7, with D hard to call. There are 13 residues in the CDR3. The germline gives CDR1 MNHEY, CDR2 SVGEGT. V shed 4 bases and J shed 2 bases, with 9 bases lying between them. CDR3 nucleotide sequence: TGTGCCAGCAGTTGGCCAGCAGCCTACGAGCAGTACTTC. It yields the protein CASSWPAAYEQYF.

This clonotype was detected a few times. The V call is TRBV2, the J call TRBJ2-1; 8 bases map to TRBD2. CDR3 length: 15 residues. The V and J ends lost 6 bases and 1 base, in that order; junction bases with no gene match: 5. Germline V gives CDR1 SNHLY, CDR2 FYNNEI. The CDR3 protein is CASSETSESYNEQFF. DNA for the CDR3: TGTGCCAGCAGCGAGACTAGCGAGTCCTACAATGAGCAGTTCTTC. Variable domain in full (rest from reference TRBV2 and TRBJ2-1): EPEVTQTPSHQVTQMGQEVILRCVPISNHLYFYWYRQILGQKVEFLVSFYNNEISEKSEIFDDQFSVERPDGSNFTLKIRSTKLEDSAMYFCASSETSESYNEQFFGPGTRLTVL.

This clonotype was seen a handful of times. The genes are TRBV19 and TRBJ2-2, with D possibly TRBD1 on 6 matching bases. Germline CDR1 LNHDA, CDR2 SQIVND (reference sequence). CDR3 size: 15 residues. V lost 6 bases and J 6 bases, leaving 17 bases between the germline ends. The CDR3 reads CASRVPTRGAGELFF. Written as DNA, the CDR3 is TGTGCCAGTAGGGTCCCCACCAGGGGCGCCGGGGAGCTGTTTTTT.

A few counts support this clonotype. This chain joins TRBV7-2 and TRBJ2-2; possibly TRBD2 for D (6 bases). This CDR3 spans 16 amino acids. The germline V and J ends were trimmed by 2 bases and 2 bases, with 12 bases remaining between them. Per the germline V gene, CDR1 is SGHTA and CDR2 is FQGNSA. The CDR3 DNA follows: TGTGCCAGCAGCTTAAGGGTAGCGGAAAACACCGGGGAGCTGTTTTTT. It codes for CASSLRVAENTGELFF.

The table lists this clonotype with a few counts. The chain links TRBV24-1 to TRBJ1-5; the D is unclear. The length of the CDR3 is 15 residues. CDR1 is KGHDR, CDR2 SFDVKD, per germline. V was clipped by 4 bases and J by 5 bases, with 14 bases between them. CDR3 residues: CATSDPAETDQPQHF. The CDR3 DNA is TGTGCCACCAGTGACCCCGCGGAGACCGATCAGCCCCAGCATTTT.

The V gene is TRBV7-2, the J gene TRBJ2-5; D tentatively fits TRBD1 or TRBD2 (5 bases each). CDR3 size: 14 residues. CDR1 and CDR2 (germline): SGHTA, FQGNSA. Trimming took 3 bases from V and 3 from J, leaving 11 bases between them. The CDR3 reads CASSFRDLKETQYF. The CDR3 nucleotides are TGTGCCAGCAGCTTCCGGGACCTTAAAGAGACCCAGTACTTC.

The table lists this clonotype with a few counts. The gene calls are TRBV5-1 and TRBJ2-3, with D possibly being TRBD1 (6 bases). CDR1 SGHRS and CDR2 YFSETQ come from the germline V gene. V dropped 3 bases and J dropped 5 bases, with 10 bases sitting between them. The CDR3 spans 13 residues. The CDR3 sequence is CASSWKGGDTQYF. CDR3 bases: TGCGCCAGCAGCTGGAAAGGGGGAGATACGCAGTATTTT.

The CDR3 coding sequence is TGTGCCAGCACCCAAAGAGGAGCCAAAAACATTCAGTACTTC. Amino acid sequence: CASTQRGAKNIQYF. V and J are TRBV11-3 and TRBJ2-4; D not certain. The CDR3 is made up of 14 amino acids. With 7 bases removed from V and 0 bases from J, the gap between germline ends came to 10 bases. Germline CDR1 SGHNT, CDR2 YENEEA.

There are a few counts of this clonotype. The chain links TRBV24-1 to TRBJ2-2, with D perhaps TRBD2 (5 bases). The CDR3 length is 15 residues. Germline loops: CDR1 KGHDR, CDR2 SFDVKD. V was cut by 3 bases and J by 8 bases, with 15 bases left in between. The CDR3: CATSDPGMSPGELFF. The CDR3 DNA is TGTGCCACCAGTGATCCGGGGATGAGCCCGGGGGAGCTGTTTTTT.

This chain uses TRBV19 with TRBJ2-3; either TRBD1 or TRBD2 may supply D (5 bases each). The germline CDR1 and CDR2 sequences are LNHDA and SQIVND (reference sequence). CDR3 length: 17 amino acids. The germline V and J ends were trimmed by 6 bases and 0 bases, with 19 bases remaining between them. CDR3 nucleotide sequence: TGTGCCAGTAGCTCTCTGAAGGGGACCTCTAGCACAGATACGCAGTATTTT. Translation: CASSSLKGTSSTDTQYF.